The present T cell receptor beta chain was sequenced within a study of T cell changes during pregnancy in multiple sclerosis. TCRdb keeps only in-frame clones here, not all; method: immunoSEQ multiplex PCR. In the table there are 85,000 to 120,000 clones, more than 80% of which are singletons. CDR1 and CDR2 (germline): SGHRS, YFSETQ. The length of the CDR3 is 15 residues. Trimming removed 4 bases from V and 0 bases from J; junction bases left unmatched: 2. This sequence originates from a female donor with multiple sclerosis, enrolled in a pregnancy study. This chain uses TRBV5-1 with TRBJ2-1; 9 nucleotides align to TRBD2. Source: peripheral blood, taken before pregnancy. Here the CDR3 DNA reads TGCGCCAGCAGCCCTAGCGGGGTCTCCTACAATGAGCAGTTCTTC. Protein sequence: CASSPSGVSYNEQFF.